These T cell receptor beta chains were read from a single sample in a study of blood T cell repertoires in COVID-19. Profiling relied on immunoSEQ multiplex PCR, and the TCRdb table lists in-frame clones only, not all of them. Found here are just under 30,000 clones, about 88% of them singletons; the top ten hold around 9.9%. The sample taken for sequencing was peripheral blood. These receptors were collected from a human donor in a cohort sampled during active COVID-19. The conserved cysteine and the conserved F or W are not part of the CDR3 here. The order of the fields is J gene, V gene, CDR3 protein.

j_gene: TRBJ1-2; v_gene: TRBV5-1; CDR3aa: ASSLTGTGPYGYT
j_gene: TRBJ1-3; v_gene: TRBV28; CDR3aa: ASNQGQLYTGNTIY
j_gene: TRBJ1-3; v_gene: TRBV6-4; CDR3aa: ASSPRIVHRVSGNTIY
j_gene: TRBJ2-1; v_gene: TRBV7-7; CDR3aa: ASSLVGGGADEQF
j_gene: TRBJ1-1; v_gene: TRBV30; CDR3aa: ASQWGRTEAF
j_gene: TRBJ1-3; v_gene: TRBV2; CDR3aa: ASKPGTATGNTIY
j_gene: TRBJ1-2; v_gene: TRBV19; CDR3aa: ASSTSGQSRGGYT
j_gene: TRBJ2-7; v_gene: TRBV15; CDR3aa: ATSRGQDYEQY
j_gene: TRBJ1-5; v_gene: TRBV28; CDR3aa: ASRLTGFSGNQPQH
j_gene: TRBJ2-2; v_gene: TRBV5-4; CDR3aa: AMRGFLGELF
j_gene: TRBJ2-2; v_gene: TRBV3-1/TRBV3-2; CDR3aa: ASSLPIASGLTGELF
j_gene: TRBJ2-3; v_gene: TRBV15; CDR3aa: ATSRGQTGTQY
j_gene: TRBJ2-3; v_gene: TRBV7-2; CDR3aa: ASSLVAGGPSDTQY
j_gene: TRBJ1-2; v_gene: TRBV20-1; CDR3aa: SASSYGYT
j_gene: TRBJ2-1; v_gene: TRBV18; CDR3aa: ASSPGTGFEQF
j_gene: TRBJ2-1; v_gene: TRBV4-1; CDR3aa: ASSRAPGQGYNEQF
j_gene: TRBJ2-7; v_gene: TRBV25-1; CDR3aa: ASSINFYEQY
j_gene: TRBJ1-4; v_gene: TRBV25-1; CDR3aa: ASRDRVVEKLF
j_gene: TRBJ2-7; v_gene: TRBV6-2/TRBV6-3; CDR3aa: ASSYGQESSYEQY
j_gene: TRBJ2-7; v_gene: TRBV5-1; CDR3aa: ASSLKGTDTYEQY
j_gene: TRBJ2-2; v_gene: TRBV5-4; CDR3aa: ASSLGGGGANPGELF
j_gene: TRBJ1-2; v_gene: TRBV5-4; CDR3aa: ASSLPGQEAYGYT
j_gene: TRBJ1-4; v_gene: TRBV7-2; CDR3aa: ASSLGRITNEKLF
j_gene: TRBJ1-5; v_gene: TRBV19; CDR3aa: ASGDTFNQPQH
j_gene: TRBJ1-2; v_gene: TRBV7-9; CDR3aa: ASSLGHLNYGYT
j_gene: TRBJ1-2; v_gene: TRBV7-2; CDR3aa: ASSRWGDYGYT
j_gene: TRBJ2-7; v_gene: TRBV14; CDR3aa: ASSQGQGNFDEQY
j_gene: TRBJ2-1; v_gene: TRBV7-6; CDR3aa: ASSSSGGAHNEQF
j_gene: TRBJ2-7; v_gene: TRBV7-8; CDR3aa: ASSLAAGNAEQY
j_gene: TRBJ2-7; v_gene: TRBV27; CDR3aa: ASRQGTTSYEQY
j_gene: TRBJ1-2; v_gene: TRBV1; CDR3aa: TSSSDRRYGYT
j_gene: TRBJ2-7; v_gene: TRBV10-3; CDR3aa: AIMEGLAYEQY
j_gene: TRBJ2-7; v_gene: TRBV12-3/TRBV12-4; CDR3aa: ASSPDSSYEQY
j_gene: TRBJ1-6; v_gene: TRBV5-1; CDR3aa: ASSLAGGMDSPLH
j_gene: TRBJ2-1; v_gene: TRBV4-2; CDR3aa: ASSQDKRTTVHEQF
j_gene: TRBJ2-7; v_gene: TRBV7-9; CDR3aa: ASEGGSYEQY
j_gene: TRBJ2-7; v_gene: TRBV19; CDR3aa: ASSSQGKDYEQY
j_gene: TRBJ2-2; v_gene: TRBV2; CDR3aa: ASSVSGLAGTNTGELF
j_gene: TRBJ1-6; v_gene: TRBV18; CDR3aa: ASSPPGGVSPLH
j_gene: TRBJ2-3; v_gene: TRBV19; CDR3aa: ASSSPPGGTDTQY
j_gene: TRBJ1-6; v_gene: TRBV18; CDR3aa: ASSPTNPGGSPLH
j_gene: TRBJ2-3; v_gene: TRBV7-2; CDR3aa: ASSLAGIAGDTQY
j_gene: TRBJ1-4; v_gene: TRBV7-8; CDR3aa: ASSMRQGKLF
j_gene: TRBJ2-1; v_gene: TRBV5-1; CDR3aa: ASLGTSGENAYNEQF
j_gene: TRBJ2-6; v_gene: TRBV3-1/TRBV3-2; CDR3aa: ATRQGHQSSGANVLT
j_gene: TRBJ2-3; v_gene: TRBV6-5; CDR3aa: ASSPRTGDTQY
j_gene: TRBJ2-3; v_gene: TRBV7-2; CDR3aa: ASSLFAGADTDTQY
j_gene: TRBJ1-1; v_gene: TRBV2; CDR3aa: ASSALNTEAF
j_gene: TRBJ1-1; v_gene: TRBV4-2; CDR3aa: ASSQKDRGNTEAF
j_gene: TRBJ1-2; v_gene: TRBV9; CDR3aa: ASSPPVSYGYT
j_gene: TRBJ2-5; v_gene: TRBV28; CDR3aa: ASRLGGFKETQY
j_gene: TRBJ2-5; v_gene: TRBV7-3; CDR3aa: ASRLTGGYQETQY
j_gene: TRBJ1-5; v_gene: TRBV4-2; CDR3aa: ASSQDRQGQPQH